This T cell receptor (beta chain) is drawn from a study of T-cell reconstitution after alpha-beta-depleted transplantation in children. Study results and limitations: Newly produced T cells mostly provided counts and TCRbeta diversity after one year, as hyperexpanded clones declined.

Germline lookup yields CDR1 SGHRS and CDR2 YFSETQ. The CDR3 totals 16 residues. The V end lost 1 base, the J end lost 1 base, and 14 bases lay between the germline ends. This clonotype was seen only a few times. What it recognizes is unknown. Researchers prepared the TCRbeta library using unique molecular identifiers, the study reports. TCRdb recomputed calls from the PCR reads with MiXCR, one row per CDR3 protein. The sample holds some 130,000 distinct CDR3 sequences, 9.7% seen once. The sequence was collected from a girl under three years old who had a stem cell transplant for combined immunodeficiency, so the T cells may come from the graft donor. The gene calls are TRBV5-1 and TRBJ1-1; D not resolved. The sample was PBMCs, mostly from graft donor cells, taken 180 days after TCRalphabeta/CD19-depleted stem cell transplant. CDR3 bases: TGCGCCAGCAGCTTGTATGAGGGTTGGGGGAACACTGAAGCTTTCTTT. This encodes CASSLYEGWGNTEAFF. Drawing the rest from reference TRBV5-1 and TRBJ1-1, the complete variable domain is KAGVTQTPRYLIKTRGQQVTLSCSPISGHRSVSWYQQTPGQGLQFLFEYFSETQRNKGNFPGRFSGRQFSNSRSEMNVSTLELGDSALYLCASSLYEGWGNTEAFFGQGTRLTVV.